One sample yielded the 29 T cell receptor beta chains listed below, sequenced in a study of T cell responses to AZD1222 COVID-19 vaccine. Some clones are missing from TCRdb's copy, which holds only in-frame ones; the method was immunoSEQ multiplex PCR. Of about 83,000 clones in the sample, 80% to 90% were seen once. The source was peripheral blood, collected on day 0 of AZD1222 vaccination. These receptor sequences come from an adult in good health.

This clone has more than one count but fewer than ten. This rearrangement joins TRBV29-1 to TRBJ2-1; TRBD2 agrees at 10 bases. Trimming cost V 7 bases and J 7 bases; bases outside gene matches: 7. Germline values: CDR1 SQVTM, CDR2 ANQGSEA. This CDR3 region has 13 residues. The CDR3 loop is CSGTSGIRNEQFF. CDR3 sequence (DNA): TGCAGCGGCACTAGCGGGATTCGGAATGAGCAGTTCTTC.

V and J are TRBV11-2 and TRBJ1-3; D remains ambiguous. The germline V and J ends were trimmed by 0 bases and 0 bases, with 6 bases remaining between them. Germline-derived CDR1 and CDR2 are SGHAT and FQNNGV. The CDR3 contains 15 residues. Here the CDR3 DNA reads TGTGCCAGCAGCTTAGAATCCACCTCTGGAAACACCATATATTTT. Its translation is CASSLESTSGNTIYF.

This rearrangement joins TRBV24-1 to TRBJ2-4, with 8 bases matching TRBD2. The trim removed 4 bases at V and 6 bases at J, leaving 10 bases unmatched. CDR1 is KGHDR, CDR2 SFDVKD, per germline. This CDR3 is 16 amino acids long. CDR3 sequence (DNA): TGTGCCACCAGTGAGGTACCGGGAGGGCCGGGAAACATTCAGTACTTC. Its translation: CATSEVPGGPGNIQYF.

This clone appeared a single time. One end of the junction does not line up with germline, which may come from a read error. The chain is built from TRBV7-7 and TRBJ1-5; no clear D gene. CDR1 SSHAT and CDR2 FNYEAQ come from the germline V gene (reference sequence). This CDR3 has 13 residues. CDR3 region: CASSLGYNQPQHF. CDR3 coding DNA: TGTGCTAGCAGCTTAGGATACAATCAGCCCCAGCATTTT.

Concerning this clone itself: The sample contains more than one DNA sequence encoding this CDR3. This rearrangement joins TRBV5-1 to TRBJ2-1; a weak D match, TRBD1 (6 bases). Trimming cost V 6 bases and J 1 base, with 11 bases left between them. The CDR3 extends over 14 amino acids. Germline V gene sequence: CDR1 SGHRS, CDR2 YFSETQ. In DNA, the CDR3 is TGCGCCAGCACTTTAGGGGGATCCTACAATGAGCAGTTCTTC. Protein sequence: CASTLGGSYNEQFF.

The CDR3 spells CAIRDPRSNYEQYF. CDR3 DNA sequence: TGTGCCATCAGGGACCCACGGTCCAACTACGAGCAGTACTTC. The rearrangement links TRBV10-3 to TRBJ2-7; D is ambiguous. The germline gives CDR1 ENHRY, CDR2 SYGVKD. V shed 6 bases and J shed 3 bases, with 15 bases lying between them. This CDR3 has 14 residues.

V gene TRBV7-2 combines with J gene TRBJ1-4; no definite D call. Germline V lookup: CDR1 SGHTA, CDR2 FQGNSA. The CDR3 spans 17 residues. Trimming left V 1 base short and J 0 bases short, with 12 bases between. The CDR3 bases are TGTGCCAGCAGCTTAGTGGGCAGCGTAGCAACTAATGAAAAACTGTTTTTT. Its protein is CASSLVGSVATNEKLFF.

The gene calls are TRBV9 and TRBJ1-2; D remains ambiguous. V shed 4 bases and J shed 2 bases, with 15 bases lying between them. This CDR3 is 15 amino acids long. Germline V gene data show CDR1 as SGDLS and CDR2 as YYNGEE. CDR3 sequence reads: CASSSPGRENYGYTF. CDR3 nucleotide sequence: TGTGCCAGCAGCTCCCCCGGGCGGGAGAACTATGGCTACACCTTC.

This clone is a singleton in its sample. This sequence joins TRBV7-9 and TRBJ2-3; 9 bases line up with TRBD1. The germline V gene encodes CDR1 SEHNR and CDR2 FQNEAQ (reference sequence). The CDR3 consists of 15 residues. V lost 5 bases, J lost 0 bases, and 3 bases stayed unmatched. The CDR3 loop reads CASSAGTGSTDTQYF. The CDR3 region has the DNA TGTGCCAGCAGCGCCGGGACAGGGAGCACAGATACGCAGTATTTT.

Only a few counts were recorded for this clone. J is TRBJ1-1 and V is TRBV12-5; TRBD1 matches 7 bases. Looked up from germline, CDR1 is LGHNT and CDR2 is FRNRAP. V was clipped by 7 bases and J by 6 bases; unmatched bases: 8. CDR3 length: 13 residues. The CDR3 coding sequence is TGTGCTAGTGCCGCTTCGACAGGGTCTGAAGCTTTCTTT. This sequence encodes CASAASTGSEAFF.

A single count supports this clone. The rearrangement joins TRBV4-3 to TRBJ2-1, with TRBD2 matching 11 bases. V trimming: 0 bases; J trimming: 4 bases; junction bases outside the gene matches: 8. This CDR3 is built from 18 residues. CDR1 and CDR2 from the germline V gene are LGHNA and YSLEER. The DNA of the CDR3 is TGCGCCAGCAGCCAAGACGGTCCGGGACTAGCGGTGTACAATGAGCAGTTCTTC. This encodes CASSQDGPGLAVYNEQFF.

The chain combines TRBV19 with TRBJ2-5, with 7 nucleotides matching TRBD1. Germline CDR1 and CDR2: LNHDA and SQIVND (reference sequence). The ends lost 4 bases at V and 5 bases at J; junction bases unmatched: 7. This CDR3 is built from 14 residues. CDR3 region: CASSTTGVRETQYF. The CDR3 region has the DNA TGTGCCAGTAGTACCACAGGGGTTCGGGAGACCCAGTACTTC.

V is TRBV20-1 and J is TRBJ2-6, with D unclear. This CDR3 is built from 17 residues. Germline loops: CDR1 DFQATT, CDR2 SNEGSKA (reference sequence). V was trimmed by 3 bases and J by 2 bases, leaving 17 bases between them. As DNA, the CDR3 is TGCAGTGCTAGTCCCCTCCCAAAACGGGCTGGGGCCAACGTCCTGACTTTC. This gives the protein CSASPLPKRAGANVLTF.

The J gene is TRBJ1-1, the V gene TRBV4-2, with D perhaps matching TRBD1 (5 bases). Germline values: CDR1 LGHNA, CDR2 YNFKEQ. V gave up 0 bases and J gave up 4 bases, with 12 bases separating them. This CDR3 has 15 amino acids. Here the CDR3 reads CASSQDLGGSTEAFF. CDR3 DNA: TGTGCCAGCAGCCAAGATCTGGGGGGGAGCACTGAAGCTTTCTTT.

CDR3 coding DNA: TGTGCCAGCAGCGCCGGGCCCCTAGGGACTGAAGCTTTCTTT. Translating gives CASSAGPLGTEAFF. The chain uses TRBV7-2 and TRBJ1-1, with D uncertain. The V end lost 5 bases, the J end lost 5 bases, and 15 bases lay between the germline ends. The CDR3 is 14 residues long. Germline-derived CDR1 and CDR2 are SGHTA and FQGNSA.

This clone was seen a handful of times. The genes are TRBV10-3 and TRBJ2-3; a weak D match, TRBD2 (5 bases). The germline V gene encodes CDR1 ENHRY and CDR2 SYGVKD. This CDR3 has 14 residues. Deletions cut 3 bases from V and 4 bases from J, with 11 bases between. The CDR3 coding sequence is TGTGCCATCAGTGATTGGGCGGGCGCAGATACGCAGTATTTT. Translation: CAISDWAGADTQYF.

The chain couples TRBV28 to TRBJ2-1, with 8 bases identical to TRBD2. V shed 6 bases, J shed 6 bases, and the junction held 7 bases outside the gene matches. The CDR3 is 14 residues long. CDR1 and CDR2 from the germline V gene are MDHEN and SYDVKM. The CDR3 loop reads CASSLAGMRNEQFF. CDR3 DNA: TGTGCCAGCAGCTTAGCGGGAATGCGCAATGAGCAGTTCTTC.

This sequence joins TRBV4-1 and TRBJ2-1, with 7 bases fitting TRBD2. Losses at the gene ends were 0 bases for V and 8 bases for J; bases not matched to a gene: 13. The length of the CDR3 is 17 residues. Germline lookup yields CDR1 MGHRA and CDR2 YSYEKL. DNA for the CDR3: TGCGCCAGCAGCCAAGATGGGAGGCGGGAGCCCCCGGATGAGCAGTTCTTC. Its protein product is CASSQDGRREPPDEQFF.

The chain is built from TRBV7-6 and TRBJ1-1, with 10 bases that match TRBD1. With V trimmed by 6 bases and J by 5 bases, 9 bases remained unmatched. The germline CDR1 and CDR2 sequences are SGHVS and FNYEAQ. The CDR3 runs 15 residues. In DNA form, the CDR3 reads TGTGCCAGCAGACCAATTAGGACAGGGGGGACTGAAGCTTTCTTT. Translated: CASRPIRTGGTEAFF.

The V gene is TRBV7-9, the J gene TRBJ2-3; possibly TRBD2 for D (6 bases). Trimming took 4 bases from V and 5 from J, leaving 13 bases between them. The CDR3 spans 14 residues. Germline V CDR1 and CDR2: SEHNR, FQNEAQ (reference sequence). The CDR3 spells CASSYWTGGDTQYF. For the CDR3, the DNA is TGTGCCAGCAGCTACTGGACCGGGGGAGATACGCAGTATTTT.

The V gene is TRBV29-1, the J gene TRBJ2-2; D remains unclear. V was shortened by 6 bases and J by 5 bases, with 4 bases between the two germline ends. Germline V gives CDR1 SQVTM, CDR2 ANQGSEA. The CDR3 consists of 10 residues. The CDR3 sequence is CSVSTGELFF. CDR3 in DNA: TGCAGCGTCTCAACCGGGGAGCTGTTTTTT.

V gene TRBV5-1 combines with J gene TRBJ2-7, with a possible D match to TRBD2 (6 bases). This CDR3 contains 15 residues. CDR1 SGHRS and CDR2 YFSETQ come from the germline V gene. The V end was cut by 0 bases, the J end by 1 base, with 11 bases between. The CDR3 protein is CASSLDGGASYEQYF. CDR3 bases: TGCGCCAGCAGCTTGGACGGAGGGGCTTCCTACGAGCAGTACTTC.

This clone was picked up one time. The rearrangement links TRBV4-3 to TRBJ1-5, with no clear D. V lost 0 bases, J lost 6 bases, and 6 bases lay in between. The CDR3 has 13 residues. CDR1 and CDR2 from the germline V gene are LGHNA and YSLEER. The CDR3 nucleotides read TGCGCCAGCAGCCAAGAAAGGGTTCAGCCCCAGCATTTT. This translates into CASSQERVQPQHF.

This clone has only a few counts. The J gene is TRBJ1-1, the V gene TRBV27; no clear D. This CDR3 region has 13 residues. Germline assignment: CDR1 MNHEY and CDR2 SMNVEV (reference sequence). Trimming left V 8 bases short and J 2 bases short, with 12 bases between. CDR3 protein: CASALGSNTEAFF. The DNA for the CDR3 is TGTGCCAGCGCGTTGGGGTCCAACACTGAAGCTTTCTTT.

This chain connects TRBV5-6 to TRBJ2-1; D not certain. Trimming cost V 1 base and J 4 bases, with 6 bases left between them. The CDR3 has 13 amino acids. Germline CDR1 is SGHDT and CDR2 is YYEEEE. Written as DNA, the CDR3 is TGTGCCAGCAGCTTGATTGGGTACAATGAGCAGTTCTTC. Protein: CASSLIGYNEQFF. Filled out from reference TRBV5-6 and TRBJ2-1, the complete variable domain reads DAGVTQSPTHLIKTRGQQVTLRCSPKSGHDTVSWYQQALGQGPQFIFQYYEEEERQRGNFPDRFSGHQFPNYSSELNVNALLLGDSALYLCASSLIGYNEQFFGPGTRLTVL.

The chain joins TRBV29-1 to TRBJ2-1; D possibly corresponds to TRBD2 (6 bases). V lost 2 bases, J lost 2 bases, and 10 bases lay in between. From germline, CDR1 is SQVTM and CDR2 ANQGSEA. The CDR3 has 14 amino acids. CDR3 bases: TGCAGCGTTGAATCGGGGGAGGCCTACAATGAGCAGTTCTTC. This sequence encodes CSVESGEAYNEQFF.

This chain joins TRBV30 and TRBJ1-4, with 9 bases lining up with TRBD1. Germline-derived CDR1 and CDR2 are GTSNPN and SVGIG (reference sequence). Losses at the gene ends were 5 bases for V and 8 bases for J; bases not matched to a gene: 9. This CDR3 spans 14 amino acids. CDR3 nucleotides: TGTGCCTGGTCGCCCCGGGACAGGGAGGAAAAACTGTTTTTT. Translating it yields CAWSPRDREEKLFF.

The genes are TRBV24-1 and TRBJ2-3; TRBD1 matches 12 bases. With 4 bases clipped from V and 4 bases from J, the junction kept 5 bases outside the gene matches. The germline V gene has CDR1 KGHDR and CDR2 SFDVKD. The CDR3 is 16 residues long. The CDR3 coding sequence is TGTGCCACCAGTGAGACCGGGACAGGGGGCGCAGATACGCAGTATTTT. It yields the protein CATSETGTGGADTQYF.

The gene calls are TRBV27 and TRBJ2-1, with 11 bases matching TRBD2. Unmatched junction bases numbered 5, after V lost 6 bases and J lost 4 bases. CDR1 is MNHEY and CDR2 is SMNVEV in the germline V gene (reference sequence). This CDR3 is 15 amino acids long. CDR3 sequence reads: CASRRTSGQYNEQFF. CDR3 coding DNA: TGTGCCAGCAGACGGACTAGCGGGCAATACAATGAGCAGTTCTTC.